The 24 T cell receptor beta chains below all came from one sample that was sequenced in a study of Ad26.COV2.S vaccination and SARS-CoV-2 variants. Described treatment: roughly 19 received Ad26.COV2.S at low or high dose, single or two shots; 5 received placebo; per-sample allocation not given. Sampling occurred on day 63 after the first vaccine or placebo injection. Assay used: immunoSEQ multiplex PCR; TCRdb lists only in-frame clones, some missing. The sample contains fewer than 900,000 clones, more than 80% of which appear only once. This specimen was peripheral blood, taken in a trial of Ad26.COV2.S vaccine versus placebo. These receptor sequences come from a person between 18 and 65 years old who received the Ad26.COV2.S COVID-19 vaccine or a placebo.

V gene TRBV19 combines with J gene TRBJ2-1; TRBD2 is a possible D gene (7 bases). Germline CDR1 is LNHDA and CDR2 is SQIVND (reference sequence). The length of the CDR3 is 16 residues. Trimming left V 3 bases short and J 6 bases short, with 18 bases between. The chain's CDR3 is CASSISSSGTFNEQFF. The CDR3 DNA is TGTGCCAGTAGTATCTCATCCAGCGGGACATTCAATGAGCAGTTCTTC.

This clone appeared a few times. The gene calls are TRBV4-2 and TRBJ1-5; unclear D gene. CDR3 length: 13 residues. V was pared by 0 bases and J by 6 bases, with 6 bases between. Germline V gene sequence: CDR1 LGHNA, CDR2 YNFKEQ. The CDR3 DNA reads as TGTGCCAGCAGCCAAGATTCGGGTCAGCCCCAGCATTTT. Amino acid sequence: CASSQDSGQPQHF.

J is TRBJ2-3 and V is TRBV10-1; 9 bases are a match to TRBD2. Germline CDR1 and CDR2: WNHNN and SYGVQD (reference sequence). The CDR3 has 16 amino acids. The V gene end was trimmed by 0 bases and the J gene end by 3 bases; junction bases not matched to a gene: 4. CDR3 sequence: CASSESSGSRTDTQYF. The CDR3 coding sequence is TGCGCCAGCAGTGAGTCTAGCGGGAGCAGGACAGATACGCAGTATTTT.

The rearrangement uses TRBV19 and TRBJ2-3; D may correspond to TRBD1 or TRBD2 (5 bases each). The V gene lost 6 bases and the J gene lost 3 bases, with 10 bases spanning the gap. The V gene's germline CDR1 is LNHDA and CDR2 SQIVND (reference sequence). The length of the CDR3 is 13 residues. In DNA form, the CDR3 reads TGTGCCAGTAGGGGGGTCCCAACAGATACGCAGTATTTT. Translated: CASRGVPTDTQYF.

The rearrangement uses TRBV30 and TRBJ1-3; 9 nucleotides match TRBD1. The CDR3 runs to 16 residues. Germline CDR1 is GTSNPN and CDR2 is SVGIG (reference sequence). V dropped 2 bases and J dropped 2; count of bases not matched to a gene: 7. The CDR3 region is CAWSPTGGFTGNTIYF. The CDR3 nucleotides are TGTGCCTGGAGTCCGACAGGGGGTTTTACTGGAAACACCATATATTTT.

The V gene is TRBV6-5, the J gene TRBJ1-2; D might be TRBD1 (6 bases). Germline values: CDR1 MNHEY, CDR2 SVGAGI. CDR3 length: 15 residues. The germline V and J ends were trimmed by 6 bases and 0 bases, with 14 bases remaining between them. As DNA, the CDR3 is TGTGCCAGCAGGCACACCTGGACAGCTAACTATGGCTACACCTTC. Translating it yields CASRHTWTANYGYTF.

This chain joins TRBV4-2 and TRBJ2-5; 12 nucleotides align to TRBD2. V trimming: 3 bases; J trimming: 5 bases; junction bases outside the gene matches: 10. The germline gives CDR1 LGHNA, CDR2 YNFKEQ. This CDR3 region has 17 residues. The CDR3, as DNA: TGTGCCAGCAGCCATGTCGGCAGGACTAGCGGGGCGGAGACCCAGTACTTC. It translates to CASSHVGRTSGAETQYF.

The gene calls are TRBV7-2 and TRBJ2-3, with 8 bases fitting TRBD1. The CDR3 runs 19 residues. V lost 1 base, J lost 0 bases, and 12 bases stayed unmatched. Germline assignment: CDR1 SGHTA and CDR2 FQGNSA. The CDR3 DNA sequence: TGTGCCAGCAGCTTAGACCTGCAGGGGGCCTTTCCTAGCACAGATACGCAGTATTTT. Its protein product is CASSLDLQGAFPSTDTQYF.

CDR3 bases: TGTGCCAGCAGTTACCCATCGACAGGGAATAGCAATCAGCCCCAGCATTTT. Encoded protein: CASSYPSTGNSNQPQHF. V gene TRBV6-2 or TRBV6-3 combines with J gene TRBJ1-5, with 7 bases that match TRBD1. Germline V lookup: CDR1 MNHEY, CDR2 SVGEGT. Losses at the gene ends were 2 bases for V and 0 bases for J; bases not matched to a gene: 7. The CDR3 contains 17 residues.

The CDR3 DNA follows: TGTGCCAGCACGCGGGGGGCGAGGGAAAAACTGTTTTTT. Translated, it gives CASTRGAREKLFF. The chain employs TRBV6-5 and TRBJ1-4, with D possibly being TRBD1 (6 bases). The CDR3 has 13 amino acids. Germline loops: CDR1 MNHEY, CDR2 SVGAGI. V gave up 7 bases and J gave up 8 bases, with 14 bases separating them.

This chain links TRBV6-5 with TRBJ1-2; D is ambiguous. The length of the CDR3 is 13 residues. V dropped 2 bases and J dropped 6 bases, with 10 bases sitting between them. Germline V gene sequence: CDR1 MNHEY, CDR2 SVGAGI. DNA of the CDR3: TGTGCCAGCAGTTACGGCGAAAAACATGGCTACACCTTC. This encodes CASSYGEKHGYTF.

This clone appeared once. V is TRBV5-1 and J is TRBJ2-7, with 9 bases lining up with TRBD2. The CDR3 consists of 19 residues. V lost 6 bases to trimming and J lost 1 base; unmatched junction nucleotides: 20. CDR1 SGHRS and CDR2 YFSETQ come from the germline V gene. The CDR3 here is CASTNAGQPGLAWSYEQYF. The CDR3 bases are TGCGCCAGCACCAACGCGGGGCAGCCGGGACTAGCTTGGTCCTACGAGCAGTACTTC.

The DNA for the CDR3 is TGTGCCAGCAGCTTGGGCAGGTCGAAAATGTACGAGCAGTACTTC. This gives the protein CASSLGRSKMYEQYF. This chain uses TRBV5-8 with TRBJ2-7; no clear D gene. Germline values: CDR1 SGHTS, CDR2 YDEGEE. This CDR3 has 15 amino acids. Trimming stripped 0 bases from V and 4 bases from J, with 14 bases between.

The genes are TRBV4-3 and TRBJ2-1, with 10 bases identical to TRBD2. The junction had 4 bases not matched to a gene; V was cut back by 0 bases and J by 8 bases. Germline CDR1 and CDR2: LGHNA and YSLEER. The CDR3 has 15 amino acids. The CDR3 here is CASSQESGGAYEQFF. The CDR3 DNA reads as TGCGCCAGCAGCCAAGAAAGCGGGGGGGCTTATGAGCAGTTCTTC.

J is TRBJ2-3 and V is TRBV3-1 (or the pseudogene TRBV3-2); unclear D gene. Germline CDR1 and CDR2: LGHDT and YNNKEL (reference sequence). V was pared by 1 base and J by 1 base, with 9 bases between. The CDR3 covers 15 residues. CDR3 residues: CASSQVGSRTDTQYF. CDR3 bases: TGTGCCAGCAGCCAAGTGGGCTCGCGCACAGATACGCAGTATTTT.

The chain joins TRBV6-6 to TRBJ1-3; D gene uncertain. Germline V gene lookup returns CDR1 MNHNY and CDR2 SVGAGI (reference sequence). The V end lost 7 bases, the J end lost 4 bases, and 14 bases lay between the germline ends. The CDR3 runs to 14 residues. CDR3 region: CASTSSVTGNTIYF. In nucleotides, the CDR3 is TGTGCCAGCACCTCCTCGGTTACCGGAAACACCATATATTTT.

This chain joins TRBV10-3 and TRBJ2-1, with D perhaps matching TRBD2 (5 bases). CDR1 ENHRY and CDR2 SYGVKD come from the germline V gene. This CDR3 spans 18 amino acids. Trimming pared 2 bases from V and 4 bases from J, leaving 21 bases between. The CDR3 sequence: CAISEDGEQRYEYNEQFF. The CDR3 coding sequence is TGTGCCATCAGTGAGGACGGAGAGCAGCGGTATGAGTACAATGAGCAGTTCTTC.

This chain joins TRBV12-3 or TRBV12-4 and TRBJ1-5, with no clear D. The ends were cut back, 3 bases at V and 6 bases at J, with 6 bases in the middle. This CDR3 is 12 amino acids long. CDR3 residues: CASSFGSQPQHF. The CDR3 region has the DNA TGTGCCAGCAGTTTTGGGAGTCAGCCCCAGCATTTT.

This chain's CDR3 is CASSLMGEETQYF. The DNA of the CDR3 is TGTGCCAGCAGCTTAATGGGTGAAGAGACCCAGTACTTC. The chain has TRBV7-9 and TRBJ2-5; D unclear. This CDR3 comprises 13 residues. Trimming removed 2 bases from V and 3 bases from J, with 7 bases in between. Germline V gene lookup returns CDR1 SEHNR and CDR2 FQNEAQ (reference sequence).

V and J are TRBV10-3 and TRBJ1-1; D perhaps matches TRBD1 (6 bases). Germline V gene lookup returns CDR1 ENHRY and CDR2 SYGVKD. The length of the CDR3 is 16 residues. Trimming took 5 bases from V and 1 from J, leaving 17 bases between them. The CDR3 sequence: CAISSGRGQRNTEAFF. The CDR3 DNA sequence: TGTGCCATCAGTTCAGGACGGGGGCAGCGGAACACTGAAGCTTTCTTT.

The rearrangement links TRBV6-5 to TRBJ2-7, with 7 bases lining up with TRBD1. With 6 bases clipped from V and 4 bases from J, the junction kept 6 bases outside the gene matches. The CDR3 covers 13 residues. From germline, CDR1 is MNHEY and CDR2 SVGAGI. The DNA for the CDR3 is TGTGCCAGCAGGCAGGGACAGTCTTACGAGCAGTACTTC. Protein sequence: CASRQGQSYEQYF.

The gene calls are TRBV3-1 (or the pseudogene TRBV3-2) and TRBJ2-3, with D perhaps TRBD1 (5 bases). Between the trimmed V and J ends, which lost 1 base and 0 bases, there was a span of 8 bases. Per germline, CDR1 LGHDT and CDR2 YNNKEL (reference sequence). The CDR3 totals 15 residues. CDR3 coding DNA: TGTGCCAGCAGCCAAGGGCCAGGGAGCACAGATACGCAGTATTTT. Its protein product is CASSQGPGSTDTQYF.

The chain uses TRBV5-1 and TRBJ2-7; D perhaps matches TRBD2 (6 bases). Germline CDR1 reads SGHRS; CDR2 reads YFSETQ. CDR3 length: 14 residues. V was cut by 6 bases and J by 2 bases, with 15 bases left in between. CDR3 amino acids: CASNVDGGAYEQYF. CDR3 bases: TGCGCCAGCAACGTGGACGGAGGGGCCTACGAGCAGTACTTC.

J is TRBJ1-5 and V is TRBV5-6; no definite D call. Germline CDR1 SGHDT, CDR2 YYEEEE. The ends were cut back, 2 bases at V and 6 bases at J, with 12 bases in the middle. This CDR3 has 14 residues. DNA for the CDR3: TGTGCCAGCAGCTTTGGGTACCCTAGTCAGCCCCAGCATTTT. This gives the protein CASSFGYPSQPQHF.